Shown below are 20 T cell receptor beta chains from a single sample sequenced in a study of blood T cell repertoires in COVID-19. Profiling relied on immunoSEQ multiplex PCR, and the TCRdb table lists in-frame clones only, not all of them. The repertoire holds about 480,000 clones, with around 89% as singletons. The specimen sequenced was PBMCs or T cells enriched from blood (not recorded which). The receptors were sampled from a woman in her forties who had recovered from COVID-19.

This clone was detected once. This chain uses TRBV5-4 with TRBJ2-1; 9 nucleotides align to TRBD1. Germline V gives CDR1 SGHNT, CDR2 YYREEE (reference sequence). CDR3 size: 15 residues. V lost 4 bases to trimming and J lost 2 bases; unmatched junction nucleotides: 4. DNA for the CDR3: TGTGCCAGCAGCCCGGGGACAGGGCCCTACAATGAGCAGTTCTTC. Its protein is CASSPGTGPYNEQFF.

V gene TRBV5-1 combines with J gene TRBJ2-7, with D possibly TRBD2 on 5 matching bases. CDR3 length: 12 residues. CDR1 and CDR2 (germline): SGHRS, YFSETQ. Trimming stripped 1 base from V and 6 bases from J, with 8 bases between. CDR3 sequence reads: CASSLRGGEQYF. Written as DNA, the CDR3 is TGCGCCAGCAGCTTGCGGGGTGGCGAGCAGTACTTC.

The chain links TRBV6-5 to TRBJ2-3; D might be TRBD2 (5 bases). CDR1 and CDR2 from the germline V gene are MNHEY and SVGAGI. The CDR3 loop spans 16 amino acids. Trimming cost V 0 bases and J 2 bases, with 12 bases left between them. CDR3 residues: CASSYSGEGNTDTQYF. The CDR3 region has the DNA TGTGCCAGCAGTTACTCGGGCGAGGGAAACACAGATACGCAGTATTTT.

This chain connects TRBV5-4 to TRBJ1-5; D possibly corresponds to TRBD1 (6 bases). The CDR3 extends over 15 amino acids. The V gene lost 0 bases and the J gene lost 4 bases, with 11 bases spanning the gap. CDR1 is SGHNT and CDR2 is YYREEE in the germline V gene (reference sequence). The CDR3 spells CASSLGGDRNQPQHF. DNA of the CDR3: TGTGCCAGCAGCTTGGGGGGCGACAGGAATCAGCCCCAGCATTTT.

The chain carries TRBV19 and TRBJ2-5, with 10 bases identical to TRBD2. Germline V gene lookup returns CDR1 LNHDA and CDR2 SQIVND (reference sequence). This CDR3 comprises 15 residues. J lost 3 bases, V lost 3 bases, and 4 bases had no gene match. CDR3: CASSIDGLAEETQYF. DNA for the CDR3: TGTGCCAGTAGTATCGACGGACTAGCGGAAGAGACCCAGTACTTC.

The J gene is TRBJ2-7, the V gene TRBV27, with 8 bases identical to TRBD2. Germline CDR1 is MNHEY and CDR2 is SMNVEV (reference sequence). This CDR3 spans 14 amino acids. The V and J ends lost 6 bases and 5 bases, in that order; junction bases with no gene match: 9. CDR3 bases: TGTGCCAGCAGGACAATAGCGGGACTCCACGAGCAGTACTTC. Encoded protein: CASRTIAGLHEQYF.

The rearrangement links TRBV9 to TRBJ2-3; TRBD2 matches at 9 bases. CDR1 is SGDLS and CDR2 is YYNGEE in the germline V gene. The CDR3 contains 17 residues. J gave up 4 bases and V 2 bases, and 11 bases lay outside the gene matches. The DNA of the CDR3 is TGTGCCAGCAGCGTTGCCAGTCTAGCGGGGATATCAGATACGCAGTATTTT. This encodes CASSVASLAGISDTQYF.

J is TRBJ2-7 and V is TRBV6-5; 7 bases match TRBD1. The germline gives CDR1 MNHEY, CDR2 SVGAGI. This CDR3 is 14 amino acids long. The junction had 6 bases not matched to a gene; V was cut back by 4 bases and J by 3 bases. The CDR3 here is CASSLGTENYEQYF. The CDR3 DNA reads TGTGCCAGCAGTTTAGGGACAGAGAACTACGAGCAGTACTTC.

The chain couples TRBV27 to TRBJ2-5; 10 nucleotides line up with TRBD1. Per the germline V gene, CDR1 is MNHEY and CDR2 is SMNVEV (reference sequence). After removal of 4 bases from V and 2 bases from J, the junction contained 4 bases not matched to a gene. This CDR3 spans 15 amino acids. This CDR3 reads CASSSPGQGQETQYF. CDR3 nucleotide sequence: TGTGCCAGCAGTTCCCCGGGACAGGGGCAAGAGACCCAGTACTTC.

The chain carries TRBV6-5 and TRBJ2-5; 7 bases fit TRBD2. Germline CDR1 reads MNHEY; CDR2 reads SVGAGI. V lost 2 bases and J lost 5; bases outside the gene matches: 8. The CDR3 is 15 amino acids. CDR3 nucleotide sequence: TGTGCCAGCAGTTACCCTACGGGGGGTACGGAGACCCAGTACTTC. Translation: CASSYPTGGTETQYF.

The rearrangement uses TRBV5-4 and TRBJ1-4, with TRBD1 matching 7 bases. The CDR3 covers 15 residues. Germline lookup yields CDR1 SGHNT and CDR2 YYREEE (reference sequence). The J segment lost 3 bases and the V segment lost 4 bases, leaving 6 bases of the junction unmatched. This chain's CDR3 is CASSITGEANEKLFF. For the CDR3, the DNA is TGTGCCAGCAGCATCACAGGGGAGGCTAATGAAAAACTGTTTTTT.

The rearrangement joins TRBV6-1 to TRBJ2-3; 8 nucleotides match TRBD1. Germline values: CDR1 MNHNS, CDR2 SASEGT. This CDR3 is 13 amino acids long. The V and J ends lost 6 bases and 4 bases, in that order; junction bases with no gene match: 3. The CDR3 here is CASRVQGADTQYF. The CDR3 DNA reads TGTGCCAGCAGGGTACAGGGGGCAGATACGCAGTATTTT.

The J gene is TRBJ1-2, the V gene TRBV29-1; tentative D call: TRBD1 (6 bases). CDR1 is SQVTM and CDR2 is ANQGSEA in the germline V gene. The CDR3 spans 12 residues. V was pared by 7 bases and J by 3 bases, with 12 bases between. The CDR3 DNA sequence: TGCAGCGCGGGCAACAGGGACTATGGCTACACCTTC. Translating it yields CSAGNRDYGYTF.

The chain links TRBV27 to TRBJ1-6; 7 positions match TRBD1. This CDR3 is built from 16 residues. CDR1 is MNHEY and CDR2 is SMNVEV in the germline V gene (reference sequence). Trimming cost V 5 bases and J 3 bases; bases outside gene matches: 7. In nucleotides, the CDR3 is TGTGCCAGCAGTCCAGGACAGGTTCACTATAATTCACCCCTCCACTTT. It codes for CASSPGQVHYNSPLHF.

The rearrangement joins TRBV5-3 to TRBJ2-3, with unresolved D. TRBV5-3 is treated as an ORF (open reading frame) with a function not yet certain. V dropped 2 bases and J dropped 4 bases, with 5 bases sitting between them. This CDR3 contains 12 residues. The CDR3 protein is CARSFGPDTQYF. Written as DNA, the CDR3 is TGTGCCAGAAGCTTCGGTCCAGATACGCAGTATTTT.

The chain uses TRBV19 and TRBJ1-2; 7 bases line up with TRBD1. CDR1 and CDR2 from the germline V gene are LNHDA and SQIVND (reference sequence). The V and J ends lost 6 bases and 5 bases, in that order; junction bases with no gene match: 12. This CDR3 region has 15 residues. The CDR3 loop reads CASRTGQQIPYGYTF. The CDR3 nucleotides are TGTGCCAGTAGAACGGGACAGCAGATTCCTTATGGCTACACCTTC.

The CDR3 loop reads CASSLIPGQGRRGSEAFF. The CDR3 DNA reads TGTGCCAGCAGTTTAATCCCGGGACAGGGTCGGCGGGGTAGTGAAGCTTTCTTT. This sequence joins TRBV27 and TRBJ1-1; 9 bases align to TRBD1. Germline V gene data show CDR1 as MNHEY and CDR2 as SMNVEV (reference sequence). The CDR3 contains 18 residues. Trimming took 2 bases from V and 7 from J; bases not matched to a gene: 17.

This clone was observed at least ten times. This chain uses TRBV11-2 with TRBJ1-6; D unclear. Germline V gives CDR1 SGHAT, CDR2 FQNNGV. This CDR3 is 15 amino acids long. Trimming shortened V by 1 base and J by 0 bases, and 4 bases separated the two germline ends. CDR3 DNA: TGTGCCAGCAGCTTAGCGGGCTCCTATAATTCACCCCTCCACTTT. As protein: CASSLAGSYNSPLHF.

V and J are TRBV28 and TRBJ1-5, with D perhaps TRBD1 (5 bases). The germline CDR1 and CDR2 sequences are MDHEN and SYDVKM. Trimming removed 5 bases at V and 2 bases at J, with 16 bases between. The CDR3 runs to 16 residues. CDR3 DNA: TGTGCCAGCAGTCCGGCCCTCCGGGGGGGCAATCAGCCCCAGCATTTT. This sequence encodes CASSPALRGGNQPQHF.

The CDR3: CASSLLGGLDTQYF. As DNA, the CDR3 is TGTGCCAGCAGCCTCCTGGGGGGTTTAGATACGCAGTATTTT. V is TRBV7-9 and J is TRBJ2-3; TRBD2 is a possible D gene (6 bases). The CDR3 extends over 14 amino acids. The V and J ends lost 5 bases and 5 bases respectively, with 14 bases between them. Germline CDR1 and CDR2: SEHNR and FQNEAQ (reference sequence).